Reported below is one TCR beta chain. What it binds is unknown. This CDR3 is built from 16 residues. V dropped 0 bases and J dropped 9; count of bases not matched to a gene: 9. Germline lookup yields CDR1 MNHEY and CDR2 SVGAGI. The data were taken from a study of cytomegalovirus exposure and HLA in healthy donors. Study findings and constraints: TCR clusters originating in the first cohort tended to co-occur in the roughly 120 validation repertoires, according to a later analysis. In vitro assays verified that a few CMV-associated chains recognized CMV antigens specifically.

Profiling relied on immunoSEQ multiplex PCR, and the TCRdb table lists in-frame clones only, not all of them. Of 90,000 or so clones detected, 85% appear once; the ten largest clones hold 20%. The rearrangement uses TRBV6-5 and TRBJ2-2, with 8 bases fitting TRBD2. The sequencing sample was made of PBMCs. The sequence derives from a man aged 18 to 29 in good health and CMV-seropositive. CDR3 sequence (DNA): TGTGCCAGCAGTTACTCGTTATCTAGCGGGTTGCGGGAGCTGTTTTTT. Residues: CASSYSLSSGLRELFF.